Presented here are 14 T cell receptor beta chains from one specimen sequenced in a study of shared clonotypes between healthy human individuals. The repertoire was sequenced with immunoSEQ multiplex PCR; TCRdb's copy has only in-frame clones and lacks some. The repertoire holds around 1.9 million clones, with roughly 91% as singletons. The naive CD8 fraction comprised CD45RO-negative cells positively selected for CCR7 and excluded terminally differentiated effector memory CD45RA+ cells. Sequenced: naive CD8+ T cells from PBMCs. Source of these receptors: a man younger than 35 in good health. Some clones in this sample may be carry-over from other donors' samples.

The CDR3 DNA reads TGTGCCAGCAGTTTCCCTACTCCGGGCCCAAAGGCAGATACGCAGTATTTT. Translating gives CASSFPTPGPKADTQYF. This chain uses TRBV28 with TRBJ2-3; no reliable D call. Deletions cut 3 bases from V and 4 bases from J, with 20 bases between. The CDR3 sequence is 17 residues long. The germline gives CDR1 MDHEN, CDR2 SYDVKM. Full variable domain (missing parts from reference TRBV28 and TRBJ2-3): DVKVTQSSRYLVKRTGEKVFLECVQDMDHENMFWYRQDPGLGLRLIYFSYDVKMKEKGDIPEGYSVSREKKERFSLILESASTNQTSMYLCASSFPTPGPKADTQYFGPGTRLTVL.

Notes on this clone: This specimen includes other DNA sequences encoding the same CDR3. This sequence joins TRBV28 and TRBJ2-5; D possibly corresponds to TRBD1 (6 bases). With 3 bases removed from V and 2 bases from J, the gap between germline ends came to 10 bases. Germline V CDR1 and CDR2: MDHEN, SYDVKM. The CDR3 has 14 residues. The CDR3 DNA is TGTGCCAGCAGTTTGGTAGGGGGACAAGAGACCCAGTACTTC. This sequence encodes CASSLVGGQETQYF.

The chain uses TRBV29-1 and TRBJ1-2; the match to TRBD1 covers 7 bases. There are 11 residues in the CDR3. V lost 7 bases, J lost 7 bases, and 6 bases stayed unmatched. Germline CDR1 and CDR2: SQVTM and ANQGSEA. The CDR3, as DNA: TGCAGCGCCGAGACAGGGCCTGGCTACACCTTC. Its protein product is CSAETGPGYTF.

This rearrangement joins TRBV9 to TRBJ2-1; TRBD1 agrees at 8 bases. Trimming removed 5 bases from V and 8 bases from J; junction bases left unmatched: 9. The CDR3 contains 14 residues. Germline assignment: CDR1 SGDLS and CDR2 YYNGEE. Here the CDR3 reads CASSQTDRVDEQFF. CDR3 DNA sequence: TGTGCCAGCAGTCAAACGGACAGGGTCGATGAGCAGTTCTTC.

The chain uses TRBV27 and TRBJ2-1, with D uncertain. Germline V gene sequence: CDR1 MNHEY, CDR2 SMNVEV (reference sequence). The CDR3 is 14 residues long. The V gene lost 3 bases and the J gene lost 3 bases, with 9 bases spanning the gap. The CDR3 nucleotides read TGTGCCAGCAGTTTCTCGTGGCACTACAATGAGCAGTTCTTC. Its protein is CASSFSWHYNEQFF.

This clone was counted a few times. The J gene is TRBJ1-1, the V gene TRBV5-4, with D tentatively TRBD1 (6 bases). V lost 4 bases to trimming and J lost 1 base, with 11 bases between them. This CDR3 spans 14 amino acids. Germline V CDR1 and CDR2: SGHNT, YYREEE (reference sequence). CDR3 residues: CASSVTGRNTEAFF. CDR3 DNA: TGTGCCAGCAGCGTGACAGGACGGAACACTGAAGCTTTCTTT.

V is TRBV14 and J is TRBJ1-2, with 7 positions matching TRBD1. This CDR3 has 15 amino acids. Germline values: CDR1 SGHDN, CDR2 FVKESK. Trimming removed 4 bases from V and 7 bases from J; junction bases left unmatched: 12. The CDR3 coding sequence is TGTGCCAGCAGCCTTGTACAGGGGCCTAGGAGTGGCTACACCTTC. As protein: CASSLVQGPRSGYTF.

The chain recombines TRBV5-5 with TRBJ2-3, with a possible D match to TRBD1 (5 bases). The CDR3 has 16 amino acids. Germline lookup yields CDR1 SGHKS and CDR2 YYEKEE (reference sequence). Trimming shortened V by 5 bases and J by 5 bases, and 21 bases separated the two germline ends. In DNA form, the CDR3 reads TGTGCCAGCAGTTACTACAGGCGACTCCCACAAGATACGCAGTATTTT. Translation gives CASSYYRRLPQDTQYF.

This clone showed up just once. The chain joins TRBV27 to TRBJ2-7; possible D gene TRBD1, 6 bases. The CDR3 loop spans 14 amino acids. V lost 5 bases and J lost 3, with 14 bases in between. Germline values: CDR1 MNHEY, CDR2 SMNVEV (reference sequence). DNA for the CDR3: TGTGCCAGCAGTCTCCAGGGGAACCTCTACGAGCAGTACTTC. Amino acids: CASSLQGNLYEQYF.

J is TRBJ2-2 and V is TRBV7-9; TRBD2 might be the D (6 bases). The CDR3 covers 14 residues. Between the trimmed V and J ends, which lost 3 bases and 7 bases, there was a span of 12 bases. Germline-derived CDR1 and CDR2 are SEHNR and FQNEAQ (reference sequence). The CDR3 nucleotides read TGTGCCAGCAGCTTCAGCGGGTCCGACGGGGAGCTGTTTTTT. Translating gives CASSFSGSDGELFF. Together with reference TRBV7-9 and TRBJ2-2, the CDR3 gives the full variable domain: DTGVSQNPRHKITKRGQNVTFRCDPISEHNRLYWYRQTLGQGPEFLTYFQNEAQLEKSRLLSDRFSAERPKGSFSTLEIQRTEQGDSAMYLCASSFSGSDGELFFGEGSRLTVL.

This chain uses TRBV4-3 with TRBJ2-2, with D unclear. This CDR3 is built from 15 residues. Trimming stripped 0 bases from V and 4 bases from J, with 9 bases between. Germline V CDR1 and CDR2: LGHNA, YSLEER. The CDR3 region is CASSQDDGGTGELFF. The CDR3, as DNA: TGCGCCAGCAGCCAAGACGACGGCGGCACCGGGGAGCTGTTTTTT.

This chain uses TRBV27 with TRBJ2-1; D is possibly TRBD2 (5 bases). The CDR3 loop spans 18 amino acids. Trimming stripped 0 bases from V and 0 bases from J, with 15 bases between. From germline, CDR1 is MNHEY and CDR2 SMNVEV (reference sequence). CDR3 coding DNA: TGTGCCAGCAGTTTATCTACGAGGAGGACGAGCTCCTACAATGAGCAGTTCTTC. Its protein is CASSLSTRRTSSYNEQFF.

The chain links TRBV10-3 to TRBJ2-1; D is unresolved. With 3 bases removed from V and 8 bases from J, the gap between germline ends came to 14 bases. CDR3 length: 14 amino acids. From germline, CDR1 is ENHRY and CDR2 SYGVKD. The CDR3 DNA follows: TGTGCCATCAGTGATGGCCCCGGCGTCGATGAGCAGTTCTTC. Its protein product is CAISDGPGVDEQFF.

The chain recombines TRBV9 with TRBJ2-5, with 7 bases fitting TRBD1. The end of the DNA fits TRBJ2-7 better, so the J call may be wrong. CDR1 is SGDLS and CDR2 is YYNGEE in the germline V gene. The CDR3 consists of 15 residues. CDR3 nucleotides: TGTGCCAGCAGCGAACACAGGGGTCTCGGGTACGAGCAGTACTTC. Translation: CASSEHRGLGYEQYF.